The TCR beta chain under discussion was sequenced for a study of blood T cell repertoires in COVID-19. Trimming took off 5 bases at V and 5 bases at J, with 13 bases between the two ends. The CDR3 extends over 13 amino acids. The germline V gene has CDR1 SGHVS and CDR2 FQNEAQ. Here immunoSEQ multiplex PCR was the method, and the copy in TCRdb shows in-frame clones only, minus some. Found here are more than 150,000 clones, approximately 78% of them singletons; the top ten hold around a sixth. V and J are TRBV7-8 and TRBJ2-7; no clear D gene. The source material was PBMCs or T cells enriched from blood (not recorded which). The clonotype originates from a woman between 50 and 59 years old who had recovered from COVID-19. Here the CDR3 reads CASSRSSYDEQYF. CDR3 DNA sequence: TGTGCCAGCAGCCGAAGCTCCTATGACGAGCAGTACTTC.